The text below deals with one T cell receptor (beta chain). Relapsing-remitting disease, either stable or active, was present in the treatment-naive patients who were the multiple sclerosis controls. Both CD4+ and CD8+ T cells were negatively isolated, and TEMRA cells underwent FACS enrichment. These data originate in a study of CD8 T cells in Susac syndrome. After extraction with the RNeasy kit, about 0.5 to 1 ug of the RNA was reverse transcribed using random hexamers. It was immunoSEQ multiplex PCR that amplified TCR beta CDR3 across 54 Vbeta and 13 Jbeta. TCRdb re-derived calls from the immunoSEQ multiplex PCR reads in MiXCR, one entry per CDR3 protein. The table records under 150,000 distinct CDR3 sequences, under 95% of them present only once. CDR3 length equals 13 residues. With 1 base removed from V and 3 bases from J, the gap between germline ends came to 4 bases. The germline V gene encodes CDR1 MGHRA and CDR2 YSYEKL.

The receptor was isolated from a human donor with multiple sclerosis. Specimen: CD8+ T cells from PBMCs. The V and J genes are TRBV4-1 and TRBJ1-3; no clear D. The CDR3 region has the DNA TGCGCCAGCAGCCAAGGGAATGGAAACACCATATATTTT. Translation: CASSQGNGNTIYF.